Presented here are 27 T cell receptor beta chains from one specimen sequenced in a study of cytomegalovirus exposure and HLA in healthy donors. Primers for the PCR totalled 60 Vbeta and 13 Jbeta. Using immunoSEQ multiplex PCR, the repertoire was profiled, and TCRdb retains in-frame clones only, with some absent. Here the sample spans 150,000 or so clones, more than 75% being singletons. Specimen: PBMCs. All receptors come from a woman aged 40 to 49 in good health and CMV-seropositive.

V is TRBV27 and J is TRBJ2-1, with D maybe TRBD2 (7 bases). The CDR3 consists of 15 residues. V was pared by 5 bases and J by 7 bases, with 18 bases between. Germline CDR1 and CDR2: MNHEY and SMNVEV (reference sequence). The CDR3 sequence: CASSVPGGAWNEQFF. Here the CDR3 DNA reads TGTGCCAGCAGTGTACCGGGGGGCGCGTGGAATGAGCAGTTCTTC.

The V and J genes are TRBV2 and TRBJ2-3; 15 bases match TRBD2. CDR1 SNHLY and CDR2 FYNNEI come from the germline V gene. The CDR3 contains 17 residues. Trimming removed 9 bases from V and 1 base from J; junction bases left unmatched: 8. The CDR3 loop is CASLGLAGGAGTDTQYF. The CDR3 nucleotides read TGTGCCAGTCTGGGACTAGCGGGAGGAGCTGGCACAGATACGCAGTATTTT.

The rearrangement joins TRBV19 to TRBJ1-2; possibly TRBD1 for D (5 bases). Per the germline V gene, CDR1 is LNHDA and CDR2 is SQIVND (reference sequence). The V and J ends lost 7 bases and 4 bases respectively, with 19 bases between them. This CDR3 has 15 amino acids. The DNA of the CDR3 is TGTGCCAGTACCGAAGCGGGGCAGACGGGCTATGGCTACACCTTC. Its protein is CASTEAGQTGYGYTF.

This clone was seen only a few times. V and J are TRBV11-3 and TRBJ2-5; perhaps TRBD2 as D (6 bases). Germline loops: CDR1 SGHNT, CDR2 YENEEA. Trimming took 7 bases from V and 6 from J, leaving 12 bases between them. This CDR3 has 12 residues. For the CDR3, the DNA is TGTGCCAGCACCTCGGCGGGGCAGACCCAGTACTTC. This codes for CASTSAGQTQYF. Drawing the rest from reference TRBV11-3 and TRBJ2-5, the complete variable domain is EAGVVQSPRYKIIEKKQPVAFWCNPISGHNTLYWYLQNLGQGPELLIRYENEEAVDDSQLPKDRFSAERLKGVDSTLKIQPAELGDSAVYLCASTSAGQTQYFGPGTRLLVL.

The rearrangement uses TRBV5-6 and TRBJ2-6, with unresolved D. The germline gives CDR1 SGHDT, CDR2 YYEEEE. The CDR3 is 15 residues long. V lost 3 bases, J lost 1 base, and 8 bases lay in between. Here the CDR3 reads CASSSLGSGANVLTF. Here the CDR3 DNA reads TGTGCCAGCAGCTCCCTCGGGTCTGGGGCCAACGTCCTGACTTTC.

V and J are TRBV9 and TRBJ2-3; TRBD1 aligns across 7 bases. Per germline, CDR1 SGDLS and CDR2 YYNGEE. V trimming: 1 base; J trimming: 5 bases; junction bases outside the gene matches: 10. The CDR3 is made up of 16 amino acids. The CDR3 reads CASSVSSTGTGDTQYF. The CDR3 DNA follows: TGTGCCAGCAGCGTATCCTCGACAGGGACGGGAGATACGCAGTATTTT.

V is TRBV7-9 and J is TRBJ2-5; no clear D. Germline CDR1 reads SEHNR; CDR2 reads FQNEAQ (reference sequence). The CDR3 runs to 14 residues. The germline V and J ends were trimmed by 3 bases and 2 bases, with 10 bases remaining between them. The DNA of the CDR3 is TGTGCCAGCAGCTTTCACACCAGACAAGAGACCCAGTACTTC. Its translation is CASSFHTRQETQYF.

The CDR3 here is CASSPPGEVTFF. For the CDR3, the DNA is TGTGCCAGCAGCCCCCCGGGGGAAGTAACTTTCTTT. The chain employs TRBV6-5 and TRBJ1-1, with a weak D call TRBD1 (5 bases). The length of the CDR3 is 12 residues. V gave up 6 bases and J gave up 12 bases, with 17 bases separating them. Germline V lookup: CDR1 MNHEY, CDR2 SVGAGI.

The CDR3 region has the DNA TGTGCCAGCAGCTTAGACGCGGCTAGCGGGAGGGAAGAGACCCAGTACTTC. It is translated as CASSLDAASGREETQYF. The gene calls are TRBV11-1 and TRBJ2-5, with 12 bases lining up with TRBD2. The CDR3 extends over 17 amino acids. The germline gives CDR1 SGHAT, CDR2 FQDESV (reference sequence). V lost 1 base to trimming and J lost 3 bases; unmatched junction nucleotides: 6.

This chain links TRBV11-3 with TRBJ1-1; D remains ambiguous. CDR3 size: 16 residues. V was pared by 5 bases and J by 0 bases, with 16 bases between. In germline, CDR1 is SGHNT, CDR2 YENEEA. CDR3 DNA: TGTGCCAGCAGCCTCCCCCGTAGAGTCGTGAACACTGAAGCTTTCTTT. It codes for CASSLPRRVVNTEAFF.

The rearrangement links TRBV5-1 to TRBJ1-1; the D gene is possibly TRBD1 (6 bases). V gave up 2 bases and J gave up 4 bases, with 12 bases separating them. The V gene's germline CDR1 is SGHRS and CDR2 YFSETQ. The CDR3 consists of 14 residues. In nucleotides, the CDR3 is TGCGCCAGCAGCTTCCGGGGGGCGCCCACTGAAGCTTTCTTT. It specifies CASSFRGAPTEAFF.

The genes are TRBV11-2 and TRBJ2-7; the D is unclear. V dropped 1 base and J dropped 4 bases, with 2 bases sitting between them. The CDR3 sequence is 11 residues long. CDR1 SGHAT and CDR2 FQNNGV come from the germline V gene. The CDR3 is CASSLAYEQYF. The CDR3 DNA reads TGTGCCAGCAGCTTAGCGTACGAGCAGTACTTC. Full variable domain (outside the CDR3, taken from reference TRBV11-2 and TRBJ2-7): EAGVAQSPRYKIIEKRQSVAFWCNPISGHATLYWYQQILGQGPKLLIQFQNNGVVDDSQLPKDRFSAERLKGVDSTLKIQPAKLEDSAVYLCASSLAYEQYFGPGTRLTVT.

This clone has a single count. The genes are TRBV14 and TRBJ2-5, with 9 nucleotides matching TRBD1. Germline CDR1 and CDR2: SGHDN and FVKESK. J gave up 5 bases and V 4 bases, and 8 bases lay outside the gene matches. The CDR3 covers 15 residues. CDR3 region: CASSLRRDRVETQYF. The DNA for the CDR3 is TGTGCCAGCAGCCTTCGGCGGGACAGGGTCGAGACCCAGTACTTC.

A few counts support this clone. The chain carries TRBV5-5 and TRBJ2-3; 11 bases are a match to TRBD1. The CDR3 is 15 residues long. Germline assignment: CDR1 SGHKS and CDR2 YYEKEE (reference sequence). J lost 6 bases, V lost 3 bases, and 6 bases had no gene match. CDR3 amino acids: CASSSRTGGGDTQYF. CDR3 nucleotides: TGTGCCAGCAGCTCCCGGACAGGGGGCGGTGATACGCAGTATTTT.

The chain carries TRBV9 and TRBJ2-2, with TRBD2 identical over 10 bases. This CDR3 has 16 amino acids. Unmatched junction bases numbered 3, after V lost 3 bases and J lost 1 base. Germline V lookup: CDR1 SGDLS, CDR2 YYNGEE. The DNA for the CDR3 is TGTGCCAGCAGCGCCCGACTAGCGGGGAACACCGGGGAGCTGTTTTTT. This encodes CASSARLAGNTGELFF.

This clone was recorded once. The chain links TRBV20-1 to TRBJ2-5; maybe TRBD2 (5 bases). Trimming pared 3 bases from V and 14 bases from J, leaving 13 bases between. This CDR3 spans 10 amino acids. Germline-derived CDR1 and CDR2 are DFQATT and SNEGSKA (reference sequence). The DNA for the CDR3 is TGCAGTGCTAGTTTGGACTCGTCATACTTC. This codes for CSASLDSSYF.

The chain links TRBV5-1 to TRBJ2-7, with TRBD1 as a possible D gene (5 bases). Germline assignment: CDR1 SGHRS and CDR2 YFSETQ. This CDR3 has 13 amino acids. Trimming took off 1 base at V and 5 bases at J, with 10 bases between the two ends. CDR3 DNA: TGCGCCAGCAGCTTGCCCAGGGTCCACGAGCAGTACTTC. Its protein is CASSLPRVHEQYF.

This clone turned up a few times. The CDR3, as DNA: TGCAGCGTCGACCAGGGGAATGAAAAACTGTTTTTT. Translation gives CSVDQGNEKLFF. The chain carries TRBV29-1 and TRBJ1-4; D perhaps matches TRBD1 (6 bases). CDR1 is SQVTM and CDR2 is ANQGSEA in the germline V gene. V was cut by 6 bases and J by 5 bases, with 10 bases left in between. The CDR3 consists of 12 residues.

The rearrangement links TRBV4-1 to TRBJ2-2; D possibly corresponds to TRBD2 (6 bases). The CDR3 loop spans 14 amino acids. The V gene's germline CDR1 is MGHRA and CDR2 YSYEKL. V lost 10 bases and J lost 6, with 18 bases in between. Here the CDR3 DNA reads TGCGCCACCGCGCGGGGTGCAGGGTCCGGGGAGCTGTTTTTT. This translates into CATARGAGSGELFF.

The chain recombines TRBV27 with TRBJ2-1; 15 bases match TRBD2. With V trimmed by 5 bases and J by 7 bases, 9 bases remained unmatched. This CDR3 region has 17 residues. Germline V gene sequence: CDR1 MNHEY, CDR2 SMNVEV (reference sequence). CDR3 in amino acids: CASSPSGTSGRTNEQFF. The CDR3 region has the DNA TGTGCCAGCAGTCCCTCCGGGACTAGCGGGAGGACTAATGAGCAGTTCTTC.

The chain carries TRBV10-2 and TRBJ2-3; 8 positions agree with TRBD2. V trimming: 6 bases; J trimming: 3 bases; junction bases outside the gene matches: 2. CDR3 length equals 13 residues. In germline, CDR1 is WSHSY, CDR2 SAAADI. CDR3 amino acids: CASRLAGTDTQYF. CDR3 sequence (DNA): TGCGCCAGCAGATTAGCGGGAACAGATACGCAGTATTTT.

The chain couples TRBV7-2 to TRBJ2-7; maybe TRBD1 (7 bases). Germline loops: CDR1 SGHTA, CDR2 FQGNSA. The CDR3 sequence is 15 residues long. Trimming cost V 5 bases and J 3 bases, with 17 bases left between them. As DNA, the CDR3 is TGTGCCAGCAGCAAAGGGGGCGCGGGAAACTACGAGCAGTACTTC. Encoded protein: CASSKGGAGNYEQYF.

The chain joins TRBV7-2 to TRBJ2-1, with 9 nucleotides matching TRBD2. The CDR3 spans 16 residues. Germline V gene lookup returns CDR1 SGHTA and CDR2 FQGNSA. V lost 1 base to trimming and J lost 10 bases; unmatched junction nucleotides: 11. CDR3 amino acids: CASSLEPVAGVREQFF. The CDR3, as DNA: TGTGCCAGCAGCTTAGAACCCGTAGCGGGAGTGCGCGAGCAGTTCTTC.

V usage is TRBV11-2 and J usage is TRBJ1-2; 7 bases align to TRBD1. The CDR3 length is 14 residues. Germline loops: CDR1 SGHAT, CDR2 FQNNGV. V was pared by 5 bases and J by 2 bases, with 5 bases of the junction left unmatched. The CDR3 DNA reads as TGTGCCAGCAGCCCCTGGGACAGAAACTATGGCTACACCTTC. Protein product: CASSPWDRNYGYTF.

The chain carries TRBV29-1 and TRBJ2-1, with D possibly matching TRBD2 (6 bases). This CDR3 contains 14 residues. V gave up 7 bases and J gave up 3 bases, with 16 bases separating them. Germline V lookup: CDR1 SQVTM, CDR2 ANQGSEA. The chain's CDR3 is CSATSGGYYNEQFF. The DNA for the CDR3 is TGCAGCGCAACATCCGGGGGATACTACAATGAGCAGTTCTTC.

This chain connects TRBV19 to TRBJ2-2, with TRBD2 as a possible D gene (6 bases). V was pared by 11 bases and J by 1 base, with 14 bases between. The CDR3 covers 14 residues. The germline gives CDR1 LNHDA, CDR2 SQIVND (reference sequence). The CDR3 protein is CAVAASENTGELFF. The CDR3 DNA reads TGTGCCGTAGCGGCTAGCGAGAACACCGGGGAGCTGTTTTTT.

This clone has just a few counts. The V gene is TRBV6-5, the J gene TRBJ1-1, with TRBD1 matching 8 bases. V gave up 5 bases and J gave up 5 bases; unmatched junction bases: 7. This CDR3 comprises 14 residues. From germline, CDR1 is MNHEY and CDR2 SVGAGI. CDR3 residues: CASSDRTGRTEAFF. CDR3 in DNA: TGTGCCAGCAGTGACCGGACAGGGAGGACTGAAGCTTTCTTT.